This T cell receptor beta chain was obtained from a study of CD8 T cells in Susac syndrome. With respect to this clonotype: The antigen is unknown.

V was shortened by 1 base and J by 7 bases, with 18 bases between the two germline ends. The CDR3 totals 16 residues. Germline V gene lookup returns CDR1 KGHSH and CDR2 LQKENI. Overall study findings and caveats: The authors acknowledged that their TCR sequencing and HLA analysis involved a relatively small number of individuals.

RNA in amounts of roughly 0.5 to 1 ug was reverse transcribed with random hexamers. The authors amplified TCR beta CDR3 across 54 Vbeta and 13 Jbeta using immunoSEQ multiplex PCR. One entry per CDR3 protein results from TCRdb running MiXCR on the immunoSEQ multiplex PCR reads. Here the sample spans 150,000 to 200,000 distinct CDR3 sequences, around 94% being singletons. The multiple sclerosis controls comprised treatment-naive patients whose relapsing-remitting disease was stable or active. V and J are TRBV18 and TRBJ2-3; D not resolved. The clonotype originates from a human donor with multiple sclerosis. Material: CD4+ T cells from PBMCs. Written as DNA, the CDR3 is TGTGCCAGCTCACCACGTGGCGGAAGAGGCGAAAATACGCAGTATTTT. Amino acids: CASSPRGGRGENTQYF.